The 28 T cell receptor beta chains in this list originate from one sample, sequenced in a study of technical replicates of blood from several donors. Assay: immunoSEQ multiplex PCR; the TCRdb copy retains only in-frame clones and omits some. Of around 100,000 clones in the sample, approximately 95% are singletons; the top ten hold 0.34%. The specimen sequenced was T cells isolated from PBMCs. Receptor source: a human donor in good health.

This clone was counted once. V is TRBV7-8 and J is TRBJ2-1; tentatively, D is TRBD2 (6 bases). The CDR3 runs 15 residues. The germline gives CDR1 SGHVS, CDR2 FQNEAQ. With 4 bases removed from V and 5 bases from J, the gap between germline ends came to 15 bases. CDR3 loop: CASSSLTSFDNEQFF. The DNA of the CDR3 is TGTGCCAGCAGCTCGCTTACTAGCTTTGACAATGAGCAGTTCTTC.

CDR3 sequence: CASSGEGWDTQYF. The CDR3 DNA sequence: TGTGCCAGTAGTGGAGAGGGTTGGGATACGCAGTATTTT. The V and J genes are TRBV19 and TRBJ2-3; D perhaps matches TRBD2 (5 bases). The CDR3 has 13 amino acids. Trimming stripped 5 bases from V and 6 bases from J, with 12 bases between. Germline V gives CDR1 LNHDA, CDR2 SQIVND (reference sequence).

This chain joins TRBV13 and TRBJ1-4, with 10 bases that match TRBD1. The junction had 15 bases not matched to a gene; V was cut back by 5 bases and J by 6 bases. The CDR3 loop spans 18 amino acids. The germline gives CDR1 PRHDT, CDR2 FYEKMQ (reference sequence). CDR3 in DNA: TGTGCCAGCAGCGGGCGGACAGGGGGAGGAAGTTGGGATGAAAAACTGTTTTTT. Translating it yields CASSGRTGGGSWDEKLFF.

This sequence joins TRBV18 and TRBJ2-7; a possible D gene is TRBD2 (6 bases). The CDR3 totals 13 residues. Germline CDR1 KGHSH, CDR2 LQKENI. V lost 5 bases to trimming and J lost 5 bases, with 13 bases between them. DNA of the CDR3: TGTGCCAGCTCAACCAGCGGGTTAGACGAGCAGTACTTC. This gives the protein CASSTSGLDEQYF.

The chain employs TRBV7-9 and TRBJ1-1; the D gene is possibly TRBD1 (6 bases). From germline, CDR1 is SEHNR and CDR2 FQNEAQ (reference sequence). The CDR3 length is 11 residues. Deletions cut 7 bases from V and 7 bases from J, with 10 bases between. The CDR3 region has the DNA TGTGCCAGCACCACAGGGTTTGAAGCTTTCTTT. Translation: CASTTGFEAFF.

The J gene is TRBJ1-1, the V gene TRBV5-1; a possible D gene is TRBD1 (5 bases). The CDR3 covers 14 residues. In germline, CDR1 is SGHRS, CDR2 YFSETQ. V was cut by 4 bases and J by 0 bases, with 10 bases left in between. The CDR3 bases are TGCGCCAGCAGCCAGGGATCCATGAACACTGAAGCTTTCTTT. This codes for CASSQGSMNTEAFF.

This clone was seen only a few times. The chain uses TRBV4-1 and TRBJ1-2, with unresolved D. There are 15 residues in the CDR3. CDR1 MGHRA and CDR2 YSYEKL come from the germline V gene. The V gene lost 4 bases and the J gene lost 1 base, with 13 bases spanning the gap. In DNA, the CDR3 is TGCGCCAGCAGCCGCACGGAACAGCTTAACTATGGCTACACCTTC. Its translation: CASSRTEQLNYGYTF.

The V call is TRBV30, the J call TRBJ2-7, with D hard to call. The V gene's germline CDR1 is GTSNPN and CDR2 SVGIG (reference sequence). Trimming left V 2 bases short and J 0 bases short, with 8 bases between. This CDR3 is 13 amino acids long. The DNA of the CDR3 is TGTGCCTGGAGTATCGCTATCTCCTACGAGCAGTACTTC. Translated: CAWSIAISYEQYF.

J is TRBJ1-2 and V is TRBV5-4; 11 bases agree with TRBD1. CDR1 and CDR2 (germline): SGHNT, YYREEE (reference sequence). The CDR3 has 13 amino acids. V shed 4 bases, J shed 8 bases, and the junction held 4 bases outside the gene matches. CDR3 DNA: TGTGCCAGCAGCGCCGGGACAGGGGGGGGCTACACCTTC. As protein: CASSAGTGGGYTF.

The CDR3 sequence is CASSFNGNTEAFF. The CDR3 DNA follows: TGTGCCAGCAGCTTTAACGGGAACACTGAAGCTTTCTTT. This chain connects TRBV11-2 to TRBJ1-1; unclear D gene. Per germline, CDR1 SGHAT and CDR2 FQNNGV. V shed 3 bases and J shed 1 base, with 6 bases lying between them. The CDR3 runs 13 residues.

This chain connects TRBV28 to TRBJ2-7; no clear D. The germline V gene encodes CDR1 MDHEN and CDR2 SYDVKM. CDR3 length: 11 amino acids. The V gene lost 1 base and the J gene lost 5 bases, with 3 bases spanning the gap. The CDR3 nucleotides are TGTGCCAGCAGTTTATTAAACGAGCAGTACTTC. Its protein product is CASSLLNEQYF.

The rearrangement joins TRBV4-1 to TRBJ2-1; 7 bases map to TRBD2. The CDR3 runs 16 residues. CDR1 is MGHRA and CDR2 is YSYEKL in the germline V gene. The V gene end was trimmed by 7 bases and the J gene end by 8 bases; junction bases not matched to a gene: 17. The CDR3 DNA is TGCGCCAGCAACCCTATTGCCAGCGGGATCCCCCATGAGCAGTTCTTC. Amino acids: CASNPIASGIPHEQFF.

The chain is built from TRBV4-1 and TRBJ2-1; TRBD1 matches at 7 bases. Germline assignment: CDR1 MGHRA and CDR2 YSYEKL. Unmatched junction bases numbered 10, after V lost 3 bases and J lost 2 bases. The CDR3 totals 17 residues. This chain's CDR3 is CASSHRPQGQAYNEQFF. The CDR3 region has the DNA TGCGCCAGCAGCCACAGACCACAGGGGCAAGCCTACAATGAGCAGTTCTTC.

The chain carries TRBV6-1 and TRBJ2-6; weak D call: TRBD2 (6 bases). With 8 bases removed from V and 4 bases from J, the gap between germline ends came to 15 bases. The CDR3 sequence is 15 residues long. Germline-derived CDR1 and CDR2 are MNHNS and SASEGT. CDR3 sequence (DNA): TGTGCCAGCCGGGGGACTGGCCCGGGGGCCAACGTCCTGACTTTC. It encodes CASRGTGPGANVLTF.

V usage is TRBV30 and J usage is TRBJ1-2; 9 positions match TRBD1. The junction had 4 bases not matched to a gene; V was cut back by 2 bases and J by 6 bases. CDR1 is GTSNPN, CDR2 SVGIG, per germline (reference sequence). The CDR3 is 13 residues long. The DNA of the CDR3 is TGTGCCTGGAGTAATCGGGACAGGGATGGCTACACCTTC. Translated, it gives CAWSNRDRDGYTF.

V gene TRBV30 combines with J gene TRBJ1-1; D is ambiguous. The V gene's germline CDR1 is GTSNPN and CDR2 SVGIG (reference sequence). Trimming cost V 2 bases and J 1 base, with 8 bases left between them. The CDR3 runs 13 residues. CDR3: CAWSPRKNTEAFF. The CDR3, as DNA: TGTGCCTGGAGTCCCAGGAAGAACACTGAAGCTTTCTTT.

This chain connects TRBV5-1 to TRBJ1-2, with 8 nucleotides matching TRBD1. Per germline, CDR1 SGHRS and CDR2 YFSETQ. V was clipped by 4 bases and J by 5 bases; unmatched bases: 7. CDR3 length: 14 amino acids. The CDR3 region has the DNA TGCGCCAGCAGCCCACTGGACAGGGAGTATGGCTACACCTTC. Translation: CASSPLDREYGYTF.

This chain joins TRBV5-1 and TRBJ2-7, with no clear D. CDR1 is SGHRS and CDR2 is YFSETQ in the germline V gene. Trimming left V 4 bases short and J 6 bases short, with 17 bases between. The CDR3 is made up of 14 amino acids. CDR3 sequence (DNA): TGCGCCAGCAGCCTTAACCTCTTTTCCGGCGAGCAGTACTTC. Residues: CASSLNLFSGEQYF.

DNA of the CDR3: TGTGCCAGCAGCCCTTCTGGCTACACCTTC. Translating it yields CASSPSGYTF. The rearrangement joins TRBV6-5 to TRBJ1-2; D is undetermined. The CDR3 totals 10 residues. The germline CDR1 and CDR2 sequences are MNHEY and SVGAGI. With 6 bases removed from V and 7 bases from J, the gap between germline ends came to 6 bases.

J is TRBJ1-2 and V is TRBV11-3; D gene uncertain. The germline CDR1 and CDR2 sequences are SGHNT and YENEEA. The CDR3 sequence is 11 residues long. V dropped 5 bases and J dropped 4 bases, with 5 bases sitting between them. The CDR3 spells CASSQVYGYTF. The CDR3 DNA follows: TGTGCCAGCAGCCAGGTCTATGGCTACACCTTC.

The chain has TRBV7-9 and TRBJ1-5; 10 nucleotides match TRBD1. CDR3 length: 15 residues. J was trimmed by 9 bases and V by 1 base; bases with no gene match: 6. The germline V gene has CDR1 SEHNR and CDR2 FQNEAQ (reference sequence). CDR3 sequence: CASSLGGTGDRPQHF. The CDR3 DNA reads as TGTGCCAGCAGCTTAGGAGGGACAGGGGATCGGCCCCAGCATTTT.

This clone was observed a handful of times. The chain joins TRBV15 to TRBJ1-2, with a tentative D call TRBD1 (5 bases). The V end lost 0 bases, the J end lost 7 bases, and 15 bases lay between the germline ends. This CDR3 is built from 15 residues. Germline CDR1 reads LNHNV; CDR2 reads YYDKDF (reference sequence). This chain's CDR3 is CATSRDRGKESGYTF. Here the CDR3 DNA reads TGTGCCACCAGCAGAGATCGGGGGAAGGAGAGTGGCTACACCTTC.

This chain uses TRBV6-5 with TRBJ1-4; no clear D gene. The length of the CDR3 is 15 residues. V was trimmed by 2 bases and J by 0 bases, leaving 7 bases between them. Germline V gene lookup returns CDR1 MNHEY and CDR2 SVGAGI. Here the CDR3 DNA reads TGTGCCAGCAGTTACCAGACTGCAACTAATGAAAAACTGTTTTTT. Translated, it gives CASSYQTATNEKLFF.

This chain links TRBV29-1 with TRBJ1-1, with D maybe TRBD1 (5 bases). Trimming cost V 0 bases and J 4 bases, with 12 bases left between them. CDR3 length: 14 amino acids. Per germline, CDR1 SQVTM and CDR2 ANQGSEA. The CDR3 sequence is CSVEDKGWSTEAFF. DNA for the CDR3: TGCAGCGTTGAAGATAAGGGGTGGAGCACTGAAGCTTTCTTT.

The chain carries TRBV14 and TRBJ1-2; 10 nucleotides align to TRBD1. The germline V gene encodes CDR1 SGHDN and CDR2 FVKESK. J gave up 6 bases and V 4 bases, and 8 bases lay outside the gene matches. The CDR3 extends over 15 amino acids. CDR3 coding DNA: TGTGCCAGCAGCCCTAATCCCGGGACAGGGGATGGCTACACCTTC. Its protein product is CASSPNPGTGDGYTF.

The genes are TRBV2 and TRBJ2-3; TRBD2 matches at 14 bases. This CDR3 comprises 15 residues. After removal of 6 bases from V and 3 bases from J, the junction contained 2 bases not matched to a gene. CDR1 and CDR2 from the germline V gene are SNHLY and FYNNEI. CDR3 region: CASRRLAGGTDTQYF. CDR3 DNA: TGTGCCAGCAGGAGACTAGCGGGAGGGACAGATACGCAGTATTTT. Full variable domain (outside the CDR3, taken from reference TRBV2 and TRBJ2-3): EPEVTQTPSHQVTQMGQEVILRCVPISNHLYFYWYRQILGQKVEFLVSFYNNEISEKSEIFDDQFSVERPDGSNFTLKIRSTKLEDSAMYFCASRRLAGGTDTQYFGPGTRLTVL.

The rearrangement links TRBV14 to TRBJ2-7; D gene unclear. V lost 4 bases and J 6 bases, leaving 16 bases between the germline ends. This CDR3 is built from 14 residues. CDR1 is SGHDN, CDR2 FVKESK, per germline. CDR3 loop: CASSPRIYLGEQYF. The CDR3 nucleotides are TGTGCCAGCAGCCCCCGAATCTACCTTGGCGAGCAGTACTTC.

Details on this clone: A junction boundary mismatches the germline segment, possibly from a read error. The chain joins TRBV7-7 to TRBJ2-1, with TRBD2 as a possible D gene (6 bases). The CDR3 totals 14 residues. Germline values: CDR1 SSHAT, CDR2 FNYEAQ (reference sequence). The CDR3, as DNA: TGTGCTAGCAGCTTGTCTTTGGAGGGTGGTGAGCAGTTCTTC. Translated: CASSLSLEGGEQFF. Drawing the rest from reference TRBV7-7 and TRBJ2-1, the complete variable domain is GAGVSQSPRYKVTKRGQDVTLRCDPISSHATLYWYQQALGQGPEFLTYFNYEAQPDKSGLPSDRFSAERPEGSISTLTIQRTEQRDSAMYRCASSLSLEGGEQFFGPGTRLTVL.